This T cell receptor (beta chain) was sequenced for a study of blood T cell repertoires in COVID-19. The wider study: In each case, the material was cDNA or gDNA derived from T cells, B-cell-depleted T cells, or PBMCs.

CDR1 is SGHNT and CDR2 is YYREEE in the germline V gene (reference sequence). The trim removed 0 bases at V and 4 bases at J, leaving 13 bases unmatched. The CDR3 spans 18 residues. Here immunoSEQ multiplex PCR was the method, and the copy in TCRdb shows in-frame clones only, minus some. The sample consists of under 200,000 clones, approximately 85% of them appearing once. The sequence was obtained from a woman in her forties or fifties with COVID-19, enrolled during active disease. Input material: peripheral blood. The rearrangement joins TRBV5-4 to TRBJ2-5, with TRBD2 matching over 9 bases. CDR3 nucleotides: TGTGCCAGCAGCTTGGAAACTCTCCCAGCGGGGGGAGGAGAGACCCAGTACTTC. It specifies CASSLETLPAGGGETQYF.